This TCR beta chain was recorded in a study of T cell repertoires in cytomegalovirus infection. The wider study: Recently described HLA-C-restricted plus well-studied HLA-B-restricted CMV epitopes were used. CMV infection and matching HLA type were both indicated by public TCR beta signatures.

As concerns this clonotype: The antigen is undetermined.

The CDR3 runs to 13 residues. Germline assignment: CDR1 MNHEY and CDR2 SVGEGT. V was trimmed by 2 bases and J by 7 bases, leaving 6 bases between them. In TCRdb, the reads were re-called with MiXCR into one record per CDR3 protein. The table has about 110,000 distinct CDR3 sequences, 30% seen once. General study findings and limits: Pooled public TCR beta family frequency picked out CMV carriers with the relevant HLA. HLA-C-restricted CMV-specific TCR beta clonotypes were dominant in the ex vivo response.

The V and J genes are TRBV6-2 or TRBV6-3 and TRBJ1-6; the D is unclear. The material sequenced was CD8+ T cells from cultured PBMCs, taken from culture after CMV antigen stimulation. This clonotype originated in a human donor in good health (CMV status not recorded). Some clones in this sample may be carry-over from other donors' samples. The CDR3 loop is CASSYIENSPLHF. Written as DNA, the CDR3 is TGTGCCAGCAGTTACATAGAGAATTCACCCCTCCACTTT.